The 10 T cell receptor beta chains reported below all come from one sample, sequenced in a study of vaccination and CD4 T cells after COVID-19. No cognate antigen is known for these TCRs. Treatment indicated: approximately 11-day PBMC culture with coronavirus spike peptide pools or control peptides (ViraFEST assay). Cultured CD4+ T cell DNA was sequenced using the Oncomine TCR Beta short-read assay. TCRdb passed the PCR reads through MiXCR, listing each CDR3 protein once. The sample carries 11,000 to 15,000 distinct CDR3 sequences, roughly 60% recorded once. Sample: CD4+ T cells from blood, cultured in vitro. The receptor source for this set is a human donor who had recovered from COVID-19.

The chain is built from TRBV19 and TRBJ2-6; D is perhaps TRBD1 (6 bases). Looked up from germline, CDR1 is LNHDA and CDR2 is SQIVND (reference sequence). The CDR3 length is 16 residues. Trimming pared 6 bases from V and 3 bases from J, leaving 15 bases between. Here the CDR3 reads CASSLITGLGANVLTF. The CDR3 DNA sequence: TGTGCCAGTAGCCTCATTACAGGGCTTGGGGCCAACGTCCTGACTTTC.

CDR3: CASSPESLSEQYF. The DNA for the CDR3 is TGTGCCAGCAGCCCGGAGTCCCTGAGCGAGCAGTACTTC. The chain joins TRBV7-9 to TRBJ2-7; unclear D gene. The germline V gene has CDR1 SEHNR and CDR2 FQNEAQ (reference sequence). The CDR3 is 13 residues long. The V end was cut by 5 bases, the J end by 6 bases, with 14 bases between.

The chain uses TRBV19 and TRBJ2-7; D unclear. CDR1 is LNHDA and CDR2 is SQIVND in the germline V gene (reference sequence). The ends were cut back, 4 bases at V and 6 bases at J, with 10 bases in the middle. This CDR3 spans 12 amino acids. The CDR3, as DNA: TGTGCCAGTAGTAACTCCCTGAGCGAGCAGTACTTC. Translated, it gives CASSNSLSEQYF.

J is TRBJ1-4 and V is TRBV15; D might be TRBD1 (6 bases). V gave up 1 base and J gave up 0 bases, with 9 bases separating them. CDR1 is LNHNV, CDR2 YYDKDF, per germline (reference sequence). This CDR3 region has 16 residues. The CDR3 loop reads CATSRAAGATNEKLFF. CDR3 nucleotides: TGTGCCACCAGCAGAGCTGCAGGGGCAACTAATGAAAAACTGTTTTTT.

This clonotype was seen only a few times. This CDR3 is CAWQGVTYNSPLHF. The CDR3 region has the DNA TGTGCCTGGCAGGGTGTTACCTATAATTCACCCCTCCACTTT. The chain links TRBV30 to TRBJ1-6, with D perhaps matching TRBD1 (5 bases). Per germline, CDR1 GTSNPN and CDR2 SVGIG (reference sequence). The CDR3 consists of 14 residues. Between the trimmed V and J ends, which lost 5 bases and 2 bases, there was a span of 10 bases.

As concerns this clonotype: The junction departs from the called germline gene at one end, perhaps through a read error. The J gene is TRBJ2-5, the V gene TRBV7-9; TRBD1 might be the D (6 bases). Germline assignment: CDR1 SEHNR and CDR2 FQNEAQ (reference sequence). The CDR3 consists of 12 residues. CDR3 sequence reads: CASRDKPETQYF. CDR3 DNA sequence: TGCGCCAGCCGGGACAAACCAGAGACCCAGTACTTC.

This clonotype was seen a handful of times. The CDR3 coding sequence is TGTGCCAGCAGCCTAGGGGGACTAGGCTATCAGCCCCAGCATTTT. Translation gives CASSLGGLGYQPQHF. The rearrangement uses TRBV6-1 and TRBJ1-5; TRBD1 is a possible D gene (6 bases). V dropped 6 bases and J dropped 5 bases, with 17 bases sitting between them. The germline CDR1 and CDR2 sequences are MNHNS and SASEGT. CDR3 length: 15 amino acids.

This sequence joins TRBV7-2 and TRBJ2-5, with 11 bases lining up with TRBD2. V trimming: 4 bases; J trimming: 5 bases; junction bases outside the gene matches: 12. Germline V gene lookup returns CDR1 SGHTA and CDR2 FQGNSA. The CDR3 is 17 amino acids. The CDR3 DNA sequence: TGTGCCAGCAGCTCCTTAGCGGGAGGGCCCGGGGGGGAGACCCAGTACTTC. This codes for CASSSLAGGPGGETQYF. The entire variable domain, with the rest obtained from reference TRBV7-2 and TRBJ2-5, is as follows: GAGVSQSPSNKVTEKGKDVELRCDPISGHTALYWYRQSLGQGLEFLIYFQGNSAPDKSGLPSDRFSAERTGGSVSTLTIQRTQQEDSAVYLCASSSLAGGPGGETQYFGPGTRLLVL.

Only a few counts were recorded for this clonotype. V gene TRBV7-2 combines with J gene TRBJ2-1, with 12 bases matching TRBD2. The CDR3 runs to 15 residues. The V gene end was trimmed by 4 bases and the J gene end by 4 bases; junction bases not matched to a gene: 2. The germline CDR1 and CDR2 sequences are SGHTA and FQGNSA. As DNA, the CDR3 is TGTGCCAGCAGCTCCGGACTAGCGGGGTACAATGAGCAGTTCTTC. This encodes CASSSGLAGYNEQFF.

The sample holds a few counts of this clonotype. The DNA of the CDR3 is TGTGCCAGCAGCTTAGCCAGGGTCATTGAGACCCAGTACTTC. Its protein product is CASSLARVIETQYF. The J gene is TRBJ2-5, the V gene TRBV7-8; possibly TRBD1 for D (5 bases). Germline CDR1 SGHVS, CDR2 FQNEAQ. The CDR3 extends over 14 amino acids. Trimming took 0 bases from V and 5 from J, leaving 10 bases between them.